These 30 T cell receptor beta chains were all obtained from the same sample, sequenced in a study of regulatory T cells in long-lasting Graves disease. Described time point: persistent/refractory GD, antithyroid drugs over 5 years with positive TRAb. PBMC RNA served as the TCR library source. With iRepertoire HTBI primers and Arm-PCR of CDR3 regions, TCR beta libraries were built. TCRdb recomputed calls from the multiplex PCR reads with MiXCR, one row per CDR3 protein. The sample lists over 650,000 distinct CDR3 sequences, about 32% seen once, with about 42% in the top ten. Source: peripheral blood mononuclear cells (PBMCs), taken when the disease was refractory, from a patient treated with antithyroid drugs. These TCRs come from a female donor with Graves disease.

V gene TRBV5-6 combines with J gene TRBJ1-5, with 7 bases aligning to TRBD1. After removal of 0 bases from V and 4 bases from J, the junction contained 7 bases not matched to a gene. Germline V gene data show CDR1 as SGHDT and CDR2 as YYEEEE. The CDR3 runs 16 residues. The DNA of the CDR3 is TGTGCCAGCAGCTTGGCAAGACAGGGTTGGAATCAGCCCCAGCATTTT. It yields the protein CASSLARQGWNQPQHF.

A remark on this clonotype: The CDR3 ends on some other residue instead of the conserved phenylalanine or tryptophan, so this is likely a read error. The limits of the CDR3 on the DNA are not certain, so only TCRdb's listed CDR3 is given. The CDR3: CASTWGVSYL. This chain links TRBV27 with TRBJ2-5; the table's D call TRBD1 went unverified against the DNA. The germline gives CDR1 MNHEY, CDR2 SMNVEV (reference sequence). The length of the CDR3 is 10 amino acids, counting both ends.

This chain joins TRBV3-1 and TRBJ2-3, with D possibly matching TRBD2 (5 bases). Germline V gives CDR1 LGHDT, CDR2 YNNKEL (reference sequence). Between the trimmed V and J ends, which lost 4 bases and 2 bases, there was a span of 16 bases. The CDR3 runs to 16 residues. CDR3 coding DNA: TGTGCCAGCAGCCCGAAACCGGACTCTACCACAGATACGCAGTATTTT. Amino acids: CASSPKPDSTTDTQYF.

This clonotype occurred a few times. The rearrangement links TRBV7-9 to TRBJ2-7; 9 bases are a match to TRBD2. Germline-derived CDR1 and CDR2 are SEHNR and FQNEAQ (reference sequence). The CDR3 covers 16 residues. J lost 4 bases, V lost 0 bases, and 7 bases had no gene match. The CDR3 DNA is TGTGCCAGCAGCTTAGCCATACTAGCGGGTGGATACGAGCAGTACTTC. Translation: CASSLAILAGGYEQYF.

The gene calls are TRBV6-1 and TRBJ1-4, with 9 bases matching TRBD1. V shed 6 bases and J 8 bases; nucleotides not matched to a gene: 10. Per the germline V gene, CDR1 is MNHNS and CDR2 is SASEGT. CDR3 length: 15 amino acids. The CDR3 loop reads CASRRTGEGGEKLFF. The CDR3 nucleotides read TGTGCCAGCAGAAGGACAGGGGAGGGGGGAGAAAAACTGTTTTTT.

The chain is built from TRBV11-2 and TRBJ2-3, with a tentative D call TRBD2 (6 bases). Germline-derived CDR1 and CDR2 are SGHAT and FQNNGV. V was pared by 4 bases and J by 1 base, with 12 bases between. This CDR3 is 15 amino acids long. The CDR3 spells CASSSGGAGTDTQYF. DNA of the CDR3: TGTGCCAGCAGCTCCGGAGGGGCTGGCACAGATACGCAGTATTTT.

This clonotype showed up just a few times. CDR3 in amino acids: CASSEASGSTPVLEQYF. The CDR3 DNA is TGTGCCAGCAGTGAGGCTAGCGGGTCTACTCCGGTTCTCGAGCAGTACTTC. The rearrangement joins TRBV6-1 to TRBJ2-7, with TRBD2 matching 8 bases. Germline V gene data show CDR1 as MNHNS and CDR2 as SASEGT. With V trimmed by 3 bases and J by 6 bases, 16 bases remained unmatched. The CDR3 contains 17 residues.

There are many counts of this clonotype. J is TRBJ2-7 and V is TRBV27, with a possible D match to TRBD1 (5 bases). V dropped 2 bases and J dropped 6 bases, with 8 bases sitting between them. The CDR3 runs 12 residues. Germline V CDR1 and CDR2: MNHEY, SMNVEV (reference sequence). As DNA, the CDR3 is TGTGCCAGCAGTTTAAGGGGCCGCGAGCAGTACTTC. Translating gives CASSLRGREQYF.

This clonotype turned up a few times. The rearrangement joins TRBV3-1 to TRBJ2-7, with 12 bases identical to TRBD2. J gave up 6 bases and V 3 bases, and 6 bases lay outside the gene matches. Germline V gene lookup returns CDR1 LGHDT and CDR2 YNNKEL (reference sequence). There are 15 residues in the CDR3. CDR3 sequence: CASSHGLAGCCEQYF. CDR3 bases: TGTGCCAGCAGCCACGGACTAGCGGGATGCTGCGAGCAGTACTTC.

This clonotype has ten or more counts. The chain is built from TRBV20-1 and TRBJ1-1; unclear D gene. The length of the CDR3 is 11 residues. Germline-derived CDR1 and CDR2 are DFQATT and SNEGSKA (reference sequence). V lost 3 bases and J 1 base, leaving 3 bases between the germline ends. For the CDR3, the DNA is TGCAGTGCTAGGAGGAACACTGAAGCTTTCTTT. It codes for CSARRNTEAFF.

The table lists this clonotype with many counts. The chain employs TRBV28 and TRBJ1-6; the D is unclear. CDR3 size: 13 residues. Trimming shortened V by 7 bases and J by 6 bases, and 10 bases separated the two germline ends. Looked up from germline, CDR1 is MDHEN and CDR2 is SYDVKM. As DNA, the CDR3 is TGTGCCAGCAAAGACACGCCTAATTCACCCCTCCACTTT. Translation: CASKDTPNSPLHF.

On this clonotype itself: This likely traces to a read error, being one base from a far larger clone. The rearrangement links TRBV11-2 to TRBJ1-6; the D is unclear. The V gene's germline CDR1 is SGHAT and CDR2 FQNNGV. V lost 2 bases and J lost 11, with 16 bases in between. The CDR3 loop spans 15 amino acids. CDR3 nucleotides: TGTGCCAGCAGCTTAAGCGGAGACAATGGGACACCCCTCCACTTT. It codes for CASSLSGDNGTPLHF.

The chain joins TRBV19 to TRBJ2-7, with 7 bases fitting TRBD1. The junction had 4 bases not matched to a gene; V was cut back by 3 bases and J by 2 bases. Germline loops: CDR1 LNHDA, CDR2 SQIVND (reference sequence). The CDR3 loop spans 14 amino acids. The CDR3 sequence is CASSMGTEPYEQYF. Written as DNA, the CDR3 is TGTGCCAGTAGTATGGGGACAGAACCCTACGAGCAGTACTTC.

This clonotype appeared a few times. The genes are TRBV20-1 and TRBJ2-7, with D maybe TRBD2 (6 bases). The V end lost 2 bases, the J end lost 5 bases, and 13 bases lay between the germline ends. The germline V gene has CDR1 DFQATT and CDR2 SNEGSKA (reference sequence). This CDR3 is 13 amino acids long. The CDR3 DNA sequence: TGCAGTGCTAGAAAAGGCTGGGGGGACGAGCAGTACTTC. Protein product: CSARKGWGDEQYF.

The rearrangement uses TRBV10-3 and TRBJ2-7; the match to TRBD1 covers 9 bases. V was clipped by 3 bases and J by 4 bases; unmatched bases: 16. CDR1 and CDR2 (germline): ENHRY, SYGVKD. The CDR3 has 18 amino acids. The CDR3 nucleotides are TGTGCCATCAGTGATTTACAGGGGGCCCAAGGTCAGGGGTACGAGCAGTACTTC. Translation gives CAISDLQGAQGQGYEQYF.

This clonotype was observed once. V gene TRBV3-1 combines with J gene TRBJ1-3; tentative D call: TRBD1 (6 bases). CDR1 is LGHDT and CDR2 is YNNKEL in the germline V gene (reference sequence). CDR3 length equals 17 residues. Trimming removed 4 bases from V and 4 bases from J, with 20 bases in between. Written as DNA, the CDR3 is TGTGCCAGCAGCCCGGGGACGGGGGCGAGAGCCGGAAACACCATATATTTT. This codes for CASSPGTGARAGNTIYF.

This clonotype came up many times. V and J are TRBV28 and TRBJ1-2, with a possible D match to TRBD1 (5 bases). The CDR3 has 13 residues. Germline V gene data show CDR1 as MDHEN and CDR2 as SYDVKM. V shed 5 bases and J shed 4 bases, with 11 bases lying between them. CDR3 sequence: CASSRAGPYGYTF. CDR3 DNA sequence: TGTGCCAGCAGTCGGGCGGGACCCTATGGCTACACCTTC.

The gene calls are TRBV12-3 or TRBV12-4 and TRBJ2-1, with D unclear. CDR3 length: 15 amino acids. V dropped 1 base and J dropped 6 bases, with 13 bases sitting between them. The DNA for the CDR3 is TGTGCCAGCAGTTTAGGGGTAATTGGTAGCAATGAGCAGTTCTTC. This gives the protein CASSLGVIGSNEQFF.

This clonotype has only one observation. The junction differs from germline at one of its ends, possibly a read error. The chain combines TRBV6-2 or TRBV6-3 with TRBJ1-4, with 10 positions matching TRBD1. The CDR3 runs to 16 residues. Germline V lookup: CDR1 MNHEY, CDR2 SVGEGT. The CDR3 DNA reads TGTGCCAGCAGCTACTCGGGACAGGGGCTGCGGGAAAAACTGTTTTTT. As protein: CASSYSGQGLREKLFF.

The chain recombines TRBV28 with TRBJ1-5; maybe TRBD1 (6 bases). Germline CDR1 is MDHEN and CDR2 is SYDVKM. V lost 10 bases to trimming and J lost 4 bases, with 20 bases between them. The CDR3 covers 15 residues. CDR3 residues: CATKGGGRENQPQHF. CDR3 DNA sequence: TGTGCCACAAAAGGGGGGGGCAGGGAAAATCAGCCCCAGCATTTT.

The chain links TRBV30 to TRBJ1-1; no definite D call. V dropped 0 bases and J dropped 5 bases, with 10 bases sitting between them. The germline V gene has CDR1 GTSNPN and CDR2 SVGIG (reference sequence). CDR3 length equals 13 residues. CDR3 residues: CAWSVPLGTEAFF. The CDR3 region has the DNA TGTGCCTGGAGTGTACCCCTGGGGACTGAAGCTTTCTTT.

This clonotype was counted only a few times. The rearrangement joins TRBV9 to TRBJ2-7; D uncertain. Germline CDR1 SGDLS, CDR2 YYNGEE. V lost 0 bases, J lost 2 bases, and 9 bases lay in between. CDR3 size: 14 residues. The CDR3 loop reads CASSVVASAYEQYF. As DNA, the CDR3 is TGTGCCAGCAGCGTAGTGGCATCAGCCTACGAGCAGTACTTC.

V usage is TRBV14 and J usage is TRBJ1-2; no clear D. The CDR3 runs to 16 residues. Per the germline V gene, CDR1 is SGHDN and CDR2 is FVKESK. Trimming left V 1 base short and J 3 bases short, with 15 bases between. CDR3 protein: CASSQVRGRRDYGYTF. CDR3 coding DNA: TGTGCCAGCAGCCAAGTGAGAGGCCGGAGGGACTATGGCTACACCTTC.

This sequence joins TRBV5-1 and TRBJ2-7; D unclear. The CDR3 is 14 residues long. V lost 0 bases and J 5 bases, leaving 12 bases between the germline ends. Germline lookup yields CDR1 SGHRS and CDR2 YFSETQ. CDR3 DNA: TGCGCCAGCAGCTTGGGTGCCCTTGGGGACGAGCAGTACTTC. Protein product: CASSLGALGDEQYF.

This chain connects TRBV20-1 to TRBJ1-1; D is unclear. The CDR3 consists of 13 residues. With 3 bases removed from V and 5 bases from J, the gap between germline ends came to 13 bases. Germline loops: CDR1 DFQATT, CDR2 SNEGSKA (reference sequence). The CDR3 protein is CSASVGVGTEAFF. CDR3 DNA: TGCAGTGCTAGTGTTGGGGTTGGAACTGAAGCTTTCTTT.

This clonotype was seen more than once but under ten times. The chain joins TRBV2 to TRBJ2-7; D possibly matches TRBD1 or TRBD2 (6 bases each). This CDR3 has 15 residues. Looked up from germline, CDR1 is SNHLY and CDR2 is FYNNEI. V lost 8 bases and J 2 bases, leaving 19 bases between the germline ends. The DNA of the CDR3 is TGTGCCAGCTCCCTCGGGTGGAGGGGGACCTACGAGCAGTACTTC. Its protein is CASSLGWRGTYEQYF.

This clonotype appeared once. The chain links TRBV30 to TRBJ1-3; 7 bases map to TRBD1. The CDR3 has 15 residues. The germline gives CDR1 GTSNPN, CDR2 SVGIG (reference sequence). With V trimmed by 1 base and J by 3 bases, 6 bases remained unmatched. CDR3 coding DNA: TGTGCCTGGAGTGATCCGGGACAGCTTGGAAACACCATATATTTT. Protein sequence: CAWSDPGQLGNTIYF.

Turning to this clonotype: Being one base from a much bigger clone, this may be a read error. The rearrangement joins TRBV11-2 to TRBJ1-6; TRBD1 is a possible D gene (5 bases). The CDR3 loop spans 17 amino acids. The germline gives CDR1 SGHAT, CDR2 FQNNGV. The CDR3 is CASSLGRGSSYNPPLHF. The CDR3 DNA is TGTGCCAGCAGCTTGGGACGGGGGAGCTCCTATAATCCACCCCTCCACTTT.

This clonotype was seen once. This chain joins TRBV19 and TRBJ1-1; a weak D match, TRBD1 (6 bases). V was shortened by 2 bases and J by 6 bases, with 13 bases between the two germline ends. The length of the CDR3 is 14 residues. Per germline, CDR1 LNHDA and CDR2 SQIVND (reference sequence). CDR3 bases: TGTGCCAGTAGTATACGGGCAGGGGTGGCTGAAGCTTTCTTT. Protein sequence: CASSIRAGVAEAFF.

J is TRBJ2-2 and V is TRBV6-1; TRBD2 is a possible D gene (6 bases). V was shortened by 0 bases and J by 5 bases, with 13 bases between the two germline ends. CDR1 MNHNS and CDR2 SASEGT come from the germline V gene. This CDR3 comprises 16 residues. The CDR3 spells CASSEAGGKVTGELFF. The CDR3 DNA is TGTGCCAGCAGTGAAGCAGGAGGGAAGGTAACCGGGGAGCTGTTTTTT.